Below, 4 T cell receptor beta chains from the same sample are listed, as sequenced in a study of regulatory T cells in long-lasting Graves disease. Time point specified: persistent/refractory GD, antithyroid drugs over 5 years with positive TRAb. PBMC RNA was the source of the TCR library. Construction of TCR beta libraries relied on iRepertoire HTBI primers and on Arm-PCR targeting CDR3 regions. MiXCR was run by TCRdb on the multiplex PCR reads, yielding one entry per CDR3 protein. The sample has more than 650,000 distinct CDR3 sequences, around 30% seen once. Sequences were derived from peripheral blood mononuclear cells (PBMCs), sampled when the disease was refractory, from a patient treated with antithyroid drugs. Receptors were obtained from a female donor with Graves disease.

This clonotype showed up many times. The chain joins TRBV28 to TRBJ1-2; D uncertain. V was cut by 1 base and J by 4 bases, with 4 bases left in between. This CDR3 is built from 12 residues. CDR1 is MDHEN and CDR2 is SYDVKM in the germline V gene. In nucleotides, the CDR3 is TGTGCCAGCAGTTTATCATCCTATGGCTACACCTTC. Protein product: CASSLSSYGYTF.

This clonotype has a handful of counts. The V gene is TRBV6-2 or TRBV6-3, the J gene TRBJ1-2; 8 nucleotides match TRBD1. V lost 2 bases and J lost 4; bases outside the gene matches: 9. CDR1 and CDR2 (germline): MNHEY, SVGEGT. The CDR3 covers 16 residues. CDR3 bases: TGTGCCAGCAGTTACGCCTTTCCAGGGGGCACCTATGGCTACACCTTC. Translation: CASSYAFPGGTYGYTF.

This chain uses TRBV20-1 with TRBJ1-3; no definite D call. Germline CDR1 and CDR2: DFQATT and SNEGSKA (reference sequence). Between the trimmed V and J ends, which lost 7 bases and 0 bases, there was a span of 13 bases. There are 14 residues in the CDR3. CDR3 sequence: CSVPRRGSGNTIYF. DNA for the CDR3: TGCAGTGTCCCGAGACGGGGCTCTGGAAACACCATATATTTT.

A few counts support this clonotype. The V gene is TRBV12-3 or TRBV12-4, the J gene TRBJ2-2; D gene uncertain. The CDR3 extends over 15 amino acids. Trimming removed 1 base from V and 5 bases from J, with 11 bases in between. The CDR3 region has the DNA TGTGCCAGCAGTTTAGTAGGGATGGGAACCGGGGAGCTGTTTTTT. Translated, it gives CASSLVGMGTGELFF.